The rows below give T cell receptor beta chains drawn from one sample of a study of blood T cell repertoires in COVID-19. Sequencing used immunoSEQ multiplex PCR; TCRdb keeps in-frame clones, though not all of them. The table shows fewer than 110,000 clones, with around 90% occurring only once. Sample: peripheral blood. These receptors all stem from a man between 45 and 60 years old with acute or convalescent COVID-19. Each CDR3 is given with its conserved first and last residue. Fields, in order: D gene, clone size, V gene, J gene, CDR3 DNA, CDR3 protein. D genes are given only for firm matches. Where a row states a size, it is once, few, many or the class of an expanded clone; other rows omit it.

>.|.|TRBV25-1|TRBJ1-1
TGTGCCAGCAGTGCGGACAGTCAGACTGAAGCTTTCTTT
CASSADSQTEAFF
>.|.|TRBV30|TRBJ1-1
TGTGCCTGGAGCCCGGTGAACACTGAAGCTTTCTTT
CAWSPVNTEAFF
>.|.|TRBV3-1/TRBV3-2|TRBJ1-3
TGTGCCAGCAGCCACCACACGCCTGGAAACACCATATATTTT
CASSHHTPGNTIYF
>.|.|TRBV19|TRBJ1-2
TGTGCCAGTAGTACTCAGATCGGGTCGACTGATGGCTACACCTTC
CASSTQIGSTDGYTF
>TRBD1|.|TRBV27|TRBJ1-2
TGTGCCAGCAGGTGGACAGGGGGGGCTTTACAAGGTGGCTACACCTTC
CASRWTGGALQGGYTF
>TRBD1|.|TRBV5-5|TRBJ1-1
TGTGCCAGCGGGCGGGGAACAGGGGGCAACACTGAAGCTTTCTTT
CASGRGTGGNTEAFF
>TRBD2|.|TRBV3-1/TRBV3-2|TRBJ2-5
TGTGCCAGCAGCCAAGCCGGTTTAGCGGGGGGGCAGACCCAGTACTTC
CASSQAGLAGGQTQYF
>TRBD2|.|TRBV18|TRBJ2-3
TGTGCCAGCTCTCCGCCGGGGGGGCCGTTCACAGATACGCAGTATTTT
CASSPPGGPFTDTQYF
>.|.|TRBV7-2|TRBJ2-3
TGTGCCAGCAGCAACCGAGGCCTTCGGACGCAGTATTTT
CASSNRGLRTQYF
>.|.|TRBV7-9|TRBJ2-2
TGTGCCAGCAGCTTCCTTACACCCAGCGCCGGGGAGCTGTTTTTT
CASSFLTPSAGELFF
>TRBD1|once|TRBV19|TRBJ1-1
TGTGCCAGTAATAAGGGGACAGGGGTTACTGAAGCTTTCTTT
CASNKGTGVTEAFF
>.|.|TRBV19|TRBJ1-4
TGTGCCAGTAGTATCTTGACTGAAAATGAAAAACTGTTTTTT
CASSILTENEKLFF
>.|.|TRBV6-1|TRBJ1-1
TGTGCCAGCAGTGAAGCTCCAGCCCGTTCTCCGGGAGCTTTCTTT
CASSEAPARSPGAFF
>.|once|TRBV11-2|TRBJ2-7
TGTGCCAGCAGCTTCACAACCCTCTCCTACGAGCAGTACTTC
CASSFTTLSYEQYF
>TRBD1|.|TRBV19|TRBJ1-1
TGTGCCAGTAGTCCACAGGGGGATGAAGCTTTCTTT
CASSPQGDEAFF
>.|.|TRBV6-5|TRBJ1-2
TGTGCCAGCAGTCGGGACACCTCCTATGGCTACACCTTC
CASSRDTSYGYTF
>TRBD1|.|TRBV2|TRBJ1-5
TGTGCCAGCACAATAGGGACAGTCTATCAGCCCCAGCATTTT
CASTIGTVYQPQHF
>.|.|TRBV27|TRBJ2-1
TGTGCCAGCAGCAACCTCATCTCAGGGGGGAATGAGCAGTTCTTC
CASSNLISGGNEQFF
>TRBD2|.|TRBV7-3|TRBJ2-3
TGTGCCAGCAGCTTATATCCGGCGGCGGGGGGCACAGATACGCAGTATTTT
CASSLYPAAGGTDTQYF
>.|.|TRBV7-2|TRBJ1-3
TGTGCCAGCAGCCCGACCCAGGGGCTCGGAAACACCATATATTTT
CASSPTQGLGNTIYF
>.|.|TRBV15|TRBJ1-2
TGTGCCACCAGCAGGGCTCGGGGAGGCTACACCTTC
CATSRARGGYTF
>.|.|TRBV7-9|TRBJ1-4
TGTGCCAGCAGCTTAGCGTCGGCTAATGAAAAACTGTTTTTT
CASSLASANEKLFF
>.|.|TRBV4-1|TRBJ1-4
TGCGCCAGCAGCCAGGTCGAGAGGGTTACGGAAAAACTGTTTTTT
CASSQVERVTEKLFF
>.|.|TRBV28|TRBJ2-7
TGTGCCAGCAGTGCACCCTGGGACACCCGCAACTCCTACGAGCAGTACTTC
CASSAPWDTRNSYEQYF
>.|medium-sized|TRBV28|TRBJ2-7
TGTGCCAGCAGACAGAACTACGAGCAGTACTTC
CASRQNYEQYF
>.|.|TRBV14|TRBJ2-7
TGTGCCAGCAGCCAATCGACAGGCCTCCAGCAGTACTTC
CASSQSTGLQQYF
>.|.|TRBV27|TRBJ1-1
TGTGCCAGCAGTCCAGTATTCGAGGGATCGAACACTGAAGCTTTCTTT
CASSPVFEGSNTEAFF
>TRBD1|.|TRBV7-8|TRBJ2-2
TGTGCCAGCAGCTTAGGGGGACAGTTAAACACCGGGGAGCTGTTTTTT
CASSLGGQLNTGELFF
>.|.|TRBV5-4|TRBJ2-7
TGTGCCAGCAGCTTGGATCCTCCGGGCGAGCAGTACTTC
CASSLDPPGEQYF
>.|.|TRBV6-5|TRBJ1-2
TGTGCCAGCCTAAACCGAAACACGGGGGGAGGAGGCTACACCTTC
CASLNRNTGGGGYTF
>TRBD1|once|TRBV19|TRBJ1-5
TGTGCCAGTAGTATCATAACCGGGACAGGGATGAAGCCCCAGCATTTT
CASSIITGTGMKPQHF
>TRBD2|.|TRBV27|TRBJ2-7
TGTGCCAGCAGTTCCCCTAGCGGGGCCACCTACGAGCAGTACTTC
CASSSPSGATYEQYF
>TRBD2|.|TRBV4-2|TRBJ2-2
TGTGCCAGCAGCCAGCCTCGACTAGCGAGAGGGGAGCTGTTTTTT
CASSQPRLARGELFF
>TRBD1|.|TRBV15|TRBJ1-2
TGTGCCACCAGCACCCGGACAGGGAGTTGGAATGGCTACACCTTC
CATSTRTGSWNGYTF
>TRBD1|few|TRBV6-6|TRBJ1-1
TGTGCCAGCAGGAAGGCATATGGACAGGGTACTGAAGCTTTCTTT
CASRKAYGQGTEAFF
>TRBD1|.|TRBV24-1|TRBJ1-5
TGTGCCACCAGCCTGACAGGGATGAATCAGCCCCAGCATTTT
CATSLTGMNQPQHF
>.|.|TRBV7-2|TRBJ1-2
TGTGCCAGCAGCTTAGACAGGAGCAGGGGCTACACCTTC
CASSLDRSRGYTF
>TRBD1|few|TRBV6-1|TRBJ1-5
TGTGCCAGCAGTGCACAACGACAGGGAAGCAATCAGCCCCAGCATTTT
CASSAQRQGSNQPQHF
>.|.|TRBV19|TRBJ2-5
TGTGCCAGTAGTATAGACCCCCGACAGGTCGGCGGGGAGACCCAGTACTTC
CASSIDPRQVGGETQYF
>.|.|TRBV30|TRBJ2-4
TGTGCCCTGCGGGAAGCCAAAAACATTCAGTACTTC
CALREAKNIQYF
>TRBD1|.|TRBV6-2/TRBV6-3|TRBJ1-2
TGTGCCAGCAGTTACTCTTCGACAGGGGCAGATGGCTACACCTTC
CASSYSSTGADGYTF
>TRBD1|.|TRBV19|TRBJ2-5
TGTGCCAGTAGGATGGGACAGGGGGGAGAGACCCAGTACTTC
CASRMGQGGETQYF
>TRBD1|.|TRBV23-1|TRBJ2-1
TGCGCCAGCAGTCAATTGGACAGGCCCGAGCAGTTCTTC
CASSQLDRPEQFF
>.|.|TRBV2|TRBJ2-7
TGTGCCAGCGGGAGGCAGGAGCAGTACTTC
CASGRQEQYF
>TRBD1|.|TRBV27|TRBJ1-3
TGTGCCAGCAGTTTAGAAGGGACAGGGGGCAGGGGTGGAAACACCATATATTTT
CASSLEGTGGRGGNTIYF
>.|.|TRBV7-2|TRBJ1-6
TGTGCCAGCAGCTCAAACTTTAATTCACCCCTCCACTTT
CASSSNFNSPLHF
>.|.|TRBV6-1|TRBJ2-7
TGTGCCAGCAGTGAATCCTGGGGGGACTACGAGCAGTACTTC
CASSESWGDYEQYF
>TRBD1|.|TRBV6-6|TRBJ2-1
TGTGCCAGCAGCAACACAGGGGGCGCATTTAATGAGCAGTTCTTC
CASSNTGGAFNEQFF
>TRBD1|.|TRBV3-1/TRBV3-2|TRBJ2-7
TGTGCCAGCAGCCCCGGGATGGGAACAGGGGGCTCTTTCTACGAGCAGTACTTC
CASSPGMGTGGSFYEQYF
>TRBD1|.|TRBV6-5|TRBJ2-1
TGTGCCAGCAGTTACAGCTGGGACAGGTCAGTTAATGAGCAGTTCTTC
CASSYSWDRSVNEQFF
>.|.|TRBV19|TRBJ1-1
TGTGCCAGTAGTGCAGGTTTGAACACTGAAGCTTTCTTT
CASSAGLNTEAFF
>.|.|TRBV11-2|TRBJ1-5
TGTGCCAGCAGCAGGAACAGCGGGGCTAATCAGCCCCAGCATTTT
CASSRNSGANQPQHF
>TRBD1|.|TRBV19|TRBJ1-1
TGTGCCAGTAGCCTGGACAGGGACACTGAAGCTTTCTTT
CASSLDRDTEAFF
>TRBD1|.|TRBV18|TRBJ1-4
TGTGCCAGCTCACAAAGGACAGGGACTAATGAAAAACTGTTTTTT
CASSQRTGTNEKLFF
>.|.|TRBV12-3/TRBV12-4|TRBJ1-5
TGTGCCAGCAGTCCAGACAGATATCAGCCCCAGCATTTT
CASSPDRYQPQHF
>TRBD2|.|TRBV7-8|TRBJ2-2
TGTGCCAGCAGCCCTGGAGGACTAGCGGGGGTATCCGGGGAGCTGTTTTTT
CASSPGGLAGVSGELFF
>.|.|TRBV7-2|TRBJ1-3
TGTGCCAGCAGCTTACCATTCTCTGGAAACACCATATATTTT
CASSLPFSGNTIYF
>TRBD1|.|TRBV28|TRBJ1-5
TGTGCCAGCAGTACGGAGGGACAGGGCAATCAGCCCCAGCATTTT
CASSTEGQGNQPQHF
>TRBD2|.|TRBV28|TRBJ2-4
TGTGCCAGCAGTTCACTAGCGGGGGACCGAAACATTCAGTACTTC
CASSSLAGDRNIQYF